This T cell receptor beta chain derives from a study of blood T cell repertoires in COVID-19. Study as a whole: Material from acute and convalescent COVID-19 was sourced from the United States, Italy and Spain. The cDNA or gDNA used as material had been derived from T cells, B-cell-depleted T cells, or PBMCs.

Original processing notes: Cell counts per sample came from amplifying reference gene primers. The method was immunoSEQ multiplex PCR; TCRdb's version includes in-frame clones alone and lacks a portion of them. That table gives V, J and clone size, and the DNA gave D and trimming. The sample has nearly 200,000 clones, less than 90% seen once. V lost 4 bases and J lost 1, with 11 bases in between. This CDR3 region has 14 residues. Germline CDR1 and CDR2: WSHSY and SAAADI. This TCR came from a woman aged 70-85 years with acute or convalescent COVID-19. The chain carries TRBV10-2 and TRBJ2-7; a possible D gene is TRBD2 (7 bases). What was sequenced was peripheral blood. The CDR3 is CASSGTRGSYEQYF. DNA for the CDR3: TGCGCCAGCAGTGGGACTAGGGGGTCCTACGAGCAGTACTTC.